What follows are 2 T cell receptor beta chains derived from one specimen sequenced in a study of cytomegalovirus exposure and HLA in healthy donors. PCR employed 60 Vbeta and 13 Jbeta primers. Method: immunoSEQ multiplex PCR; TCRdb's copy keeps in-frame clones and lacks some. This sample has some 130,000 clones; approximately 71% occur once, and the top ten carry around 2%. Material: PBMCs. The receptors originated from a young man in good health and CMV-seronegative.

V and J are TRBV28 and TRBJ1-1; D uncertain. Trimming left V 6 bases short and J 0 bases short, with 14 bases between. Germline V gene sequence: CDR1 MDHEN, CDR2 SYDVKM. The CDR3 is made up of 15 amino acids. The chain's CDR3 is CASRALAGMNTEAFF. DNA of the CDR3: TGTGCCAGCAGGGCTCTGGCAGGTATGAACACTGAAGCTTTCTTT.

The chain couples TRBV6-1 to TRBJ1-1, with 7 bases fitting TRBD1. This CDR3 is built from 18 residues. Germline V gene data show CDR1 as MNHNS and CDR2 as SASEGT. V dropped 1 base and J dropped 5; count of bases not matched to a gene: 16. DNA for the CDR3: TGTGCCAGCAGTGAAGAAGCGTTGACAGGGTGGTCAAGTACTGAAGCTTTCTTT. Translation gives CASSEEALTGWSSTEAFF.